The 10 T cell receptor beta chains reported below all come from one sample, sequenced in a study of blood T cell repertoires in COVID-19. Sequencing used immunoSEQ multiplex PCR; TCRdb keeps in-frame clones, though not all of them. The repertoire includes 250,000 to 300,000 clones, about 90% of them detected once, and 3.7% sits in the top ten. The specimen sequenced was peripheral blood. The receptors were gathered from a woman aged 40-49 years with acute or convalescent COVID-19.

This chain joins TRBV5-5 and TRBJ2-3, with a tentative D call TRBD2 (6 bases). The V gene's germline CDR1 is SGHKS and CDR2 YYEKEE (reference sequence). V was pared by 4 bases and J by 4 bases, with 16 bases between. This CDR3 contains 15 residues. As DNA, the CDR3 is TGTGCCAGCAGCACCCGGGACTCTCCTCCAGATACGCAGTATTTT. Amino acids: CASSTRDSPPDTQYF.

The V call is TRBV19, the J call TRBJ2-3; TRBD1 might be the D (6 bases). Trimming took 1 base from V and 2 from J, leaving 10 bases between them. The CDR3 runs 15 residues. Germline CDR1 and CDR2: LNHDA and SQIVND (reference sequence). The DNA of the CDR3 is TGTGCCAGTAGTATAGGGGCAGGGGACACAGATACGCAGTATTTT. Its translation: CASSIGAGDTDTQYF.

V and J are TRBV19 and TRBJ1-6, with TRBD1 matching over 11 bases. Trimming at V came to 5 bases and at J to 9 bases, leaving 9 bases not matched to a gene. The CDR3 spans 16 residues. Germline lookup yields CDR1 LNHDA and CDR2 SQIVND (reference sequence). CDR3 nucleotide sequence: TGTGCCAGTAGTCCCGGACAGGGGGCGTTAGGTTCACCCCTCCACTTT. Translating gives CASSPGQGALGSPLHF.

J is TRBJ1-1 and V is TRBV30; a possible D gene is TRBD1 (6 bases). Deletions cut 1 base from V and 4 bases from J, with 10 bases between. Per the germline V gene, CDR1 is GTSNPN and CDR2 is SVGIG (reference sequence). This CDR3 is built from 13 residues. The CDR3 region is CAWSAGEGTEAFF. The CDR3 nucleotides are TGTGCCTGGAGTGCAGGGGAGGGCACTGAAGCTTTCTTT.

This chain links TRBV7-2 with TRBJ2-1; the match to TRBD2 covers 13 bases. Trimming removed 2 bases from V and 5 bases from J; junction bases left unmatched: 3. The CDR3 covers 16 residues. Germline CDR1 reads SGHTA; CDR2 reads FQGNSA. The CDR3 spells CASSLMGLAGNNEQFF. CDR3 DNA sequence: TGTGCCAGCAGCTTAATGGGACTAGCGGGGAACAATGAGCAGTTCTTC.

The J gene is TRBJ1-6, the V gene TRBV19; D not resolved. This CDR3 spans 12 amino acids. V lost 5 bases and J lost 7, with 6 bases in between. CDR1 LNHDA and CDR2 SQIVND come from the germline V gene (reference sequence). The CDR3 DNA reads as TGTGCCAGTAGTGTCGGGAATTCACCCCTCCACTTT. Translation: CASSVGNSPLHF. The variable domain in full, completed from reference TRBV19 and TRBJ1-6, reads DGGITQSPKYLFRKEGQNVTLSCEQNLNHDAMYWYRQDPGQGLRLIYYSQIVNDFQKGDIAEGYSVSREKKESFPLTVTSAQKNPTAFYLCASSVGNSPLHFGNGTRLTVT.

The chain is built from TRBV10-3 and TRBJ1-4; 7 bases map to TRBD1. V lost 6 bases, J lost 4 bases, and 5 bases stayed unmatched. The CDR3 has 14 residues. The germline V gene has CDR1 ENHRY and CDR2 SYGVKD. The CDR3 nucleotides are TGTGCCATCAGGGGACAGTCTATTAATGAAAAACTGTTTTTT. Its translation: CAIRGQSINEKLFF.

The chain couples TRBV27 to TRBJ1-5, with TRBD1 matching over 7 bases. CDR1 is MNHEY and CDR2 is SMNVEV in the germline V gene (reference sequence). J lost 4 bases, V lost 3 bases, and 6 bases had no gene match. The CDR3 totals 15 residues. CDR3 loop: CASSFLAGQNQPQHF. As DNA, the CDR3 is TGTGCCAGCAGTTTTCTGGCGGGACAGAATCAGCCCCAGCATTTT.

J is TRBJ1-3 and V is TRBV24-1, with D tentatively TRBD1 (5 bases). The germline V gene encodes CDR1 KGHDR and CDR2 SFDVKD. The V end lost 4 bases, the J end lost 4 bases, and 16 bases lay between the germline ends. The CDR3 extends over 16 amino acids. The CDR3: CATSEMTVFPGNTIYF. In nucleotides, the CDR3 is TGTGCCACCAGTGAGATGACAGTTTTTCCCGGAAACACCATATATTTT.

This CDR3 is CASSILIGNTEAFF. CDR3 DNA: TGTGCCAGTAGTATTTTGATCGGGAACACTGAAGCTTTCTTT. The chain uses TRBV19 and TRBJ1-1; D is unresolved. CDR3 length: 14 amino acids. Germline-derived CDR1 and CDR2 are LNHDA and SQIVND (reference sequence). Trimming removed 3 bases from V and 1 base from J, with 9 bases in between.